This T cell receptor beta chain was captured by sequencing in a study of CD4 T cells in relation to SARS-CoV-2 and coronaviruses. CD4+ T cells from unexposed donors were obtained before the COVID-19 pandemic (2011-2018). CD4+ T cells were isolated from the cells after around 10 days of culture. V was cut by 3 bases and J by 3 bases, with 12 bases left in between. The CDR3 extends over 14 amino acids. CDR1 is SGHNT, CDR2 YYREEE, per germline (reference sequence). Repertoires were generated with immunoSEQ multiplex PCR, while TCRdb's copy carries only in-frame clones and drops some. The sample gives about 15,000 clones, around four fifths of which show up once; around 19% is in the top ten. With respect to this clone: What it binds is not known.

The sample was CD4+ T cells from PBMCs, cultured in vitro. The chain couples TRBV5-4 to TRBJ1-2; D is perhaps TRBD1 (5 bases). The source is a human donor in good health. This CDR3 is CASSWGSGHYGYTF. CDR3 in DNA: TGTGCCAGCAGCTGGGGCTCCGGTCACTATGGCTACACCTTC.